These 12 T cell receptor beta chains were sequenced from one sample in a study of T cells and Merkel cell carcinoma outcomes. Profiling relied on immunoSEQ multiplex PCR, and the TCRdb table lists in-frame clones only, not all of them. The data contain approximately 20,000 clones, roughly 87% of them singletons. The sequenced material came from tumor tissue from Merkel cell carcinoma. All receptors derive from a human donor with Merkel cell carcinoma.

V gene TRBV7-9 combines with J gene TRBJ2-7, with TRBD1 identical over 8 bases. CDR1 and CDR2 from the germline V gene are SEHNR and FQNEAQ (reference sequence). The trim removed 5 bases at V and 2 bases at J, leaving 11 bases unmatched. This CDR3 spans 16 amino acids. The CDR3 is CASSDIRDRTTYEQYF. CDR3 bases: TGTGCCAGCAGCGACATCCGGGACAGGACCACCTACGAGCAGTACTTC.

The rearrangement uses TRBV18 and TRBJ1-3; 7 bases line up with TRBD1. There are 17 residues in the CDR3. Germline loops: CDR1 KGHSH, CDR2 LQKENI. The J segment lost 0 bases and the V segment lost 2 bases, leaving 7 bases of the junction unmatched. In DNA, the CDR3 is TGTGCCAGCTCACCAAGACAGGGCTCACCCTCTGGAAACACCATATATTTT. Protein sequence: CASSPRQGSPSGNTIYF.

J is TRBJ2-7 and V is TRBV7-9, with TRBD2 identical over 8 bases. V trimming: 6 bases; J trimming: 0 bases; junction bases outside the gene matches: 4. This CDR3 is built from 14 residues. Per the germline V gene, CDR1 is SEHNR and CDR2 is FQNEAQ (reference sequence). The CDR3 here is CASSISGTSYEQYF. The CDR3 coding sequence is TGTGCCAGCAGTATTAGCGGGACCTCCTACGAGCAGTACTTC.

The chain joins TRBV19 to TRBJ1-2; TRBD1 matches 9 bases. Germline assignment: CDR1 LNHDA and CDR2 SQIVND (reference sequence). This CDR3 comprises 12 residues. V shed 6 bases and J 4 bases; nucleotides not matched to a gene: 0. Written as DNA, the CDR3 is TGTGCCAGTAGGGGACAGGGCTATGGCTACACCTTC. It codes for CASRGQGYGYTF.

The chain employs TRBV7-8 and TRBJ1-2; 9 nucleotides match TRBD1. Germline V lookup: CDR1 SGHVS, CDR2 FQNEAQ. The CDR3 has 14 residues. The J segment lost 8 bases and the V segment lost 4 bases, leaving 8 bases of the junction unmatched. The CDR3 protein is CASSYDTGGVGYTF. As DNA, the CDR3 is TGTGCCAGCAGCTACGACACAGGGGGCGTCGGCTACACCTTC.

The chain joins TRBV5-1 to TRBJ2-2; TRBD1 agrees at 11 bases. V was clipped by 4 bases and J by 5 bases; unmatched bases: 10. The germline CDR1 and CDR2 sequences are SGHRS and YFSETQ. This CDR3 spans 17 amino acids. The CDR3: CASSPTGTGGFTGELFF. The CDR3, as DNA: TGCGCCAGCAGCCCCACCGGGACAGGGGGTTTTACCGGGGAGCTGTTTTTT.

This rearrangement joins TRBV5-4 to TRBJ2-7; no clear D gene. Germline lookup yields CDR1 SGHNT and CDR2 YYREEE (reference sequence). V was clipped by 3 bases and J by 3 bases, with 10 bases between them. The CDR3 consists of 13 residues. The CDR3 is CASSSDLNYEQYF. Written as DNA, the CDR3 is TGTGCCAGCAGCTCTGACCTAAACTACGAGCAGTACTTC.

The gene calls are TRBV7-8 and TRBJ1-2; D is unresolved. The CDR3 covers 15 residues. Germline V gives CDR1 SGHVS, CDR2 FQNEAQ. V lost 5 bases to trimming and J lost 0 bases, with 13 bases between them. DNA for the CDR3: TGTGCCAGCAGCCCGTCGGCAGCTACTAACTATGGCTACACCTTC. Protein: CASSPSAATNYGYTF.

V is TRBV5-6 and J is TRBJ1-5; D is uncertain. The CDR3 loop spans 14 amino acids. Looked up from germline, CDR1 is SGHDT and CDR2 is YYEEEE. Trimming removed 1 base from V and 6 bases from J, with 11 bases in between. Here the CDR3 DNA reads TGTGCCAGCAGCTTGTCGTTTGGGTCTCAGCCCCAGCATTTT. Translated, it gives CASSLSFGSQPQHF.

V gene TRBV18 combines with J gene TRBJ1-1, with no clear D. V was shortened by 3 bases and J by 2 bases, with 7 bases between the two germline ends. Germline lookup yields CDR1 KGHSH and CDR2 LQKENI. This CDR3 region has 13 residues. The CDR3 is CASSPVTNTEAFF. In DNA form, the CDR3 reads TGTGCCAGCTCACCGGTCACAAACACTGAAGCTTTCTTT.

A single count supports this clone. The V gene is TRBV10-3, the J gene TRBJ2-6; possibly TRBD2 for D (5 bases). The CDR3 spans 18 residues. CDR1 is ENHRY and CDR2 is SYGVKD in the germline V gene. The V end lost 3 bases, the J end lost 0 bases, and 15 bases lay between the germline ends. CDR3 bases: TGTGCCATCAGTGACCTCGCCGGACTGTCCTCTGGGGCCAACGTCCTGACTTTC. It translates to CAISDLAGLSSGANVLTF.

The genes are TRBV5-6 and TRBJ1-6; possible D gene TRBD1, 5 bases. The V gene lost 4 bases and the J gene lost 8 bases, with 13 bases spanning the gap. Germline CDR1 and CDR2: SGHDT and YYEEEE. The CDR3 consists of 14 residues. The CDR3 coding sequence is TGTGCCAGCAGCCCCGCCAGGGAGTATTCACCCCTCCACTTT. Amino acid sequence: CASSPAREYSPLHF. Supplemented by reference TRBV5-6 and TRBJ1-6, the full variable domain reads DAGVTQSPTHLIKTRGQQVTLRCSPKSGHDTVSWYQQALGQGPQFIFQYYEEEERQRGNFPDRFSGHQFPNYSSELNVNALLLGDSALYLCASSPAREYSPLHFGNGTRLTVT.